This entry lists 32 T cell receptor beta chains sequenced from one sample in a study of T cell responses to AZD1222 COVID-19 vaccine. Clones were read by immunoSEQ multiplex PCR, and TCRdb kept only the in-frame ones, dropping some. This table has about 180,000 clones, around 88% appearing once. The sequenced sample was peripheral blood, obtained 28 days after the second AZD1222 dose. These receptors all come from an adult who received the AZD1222 COVID-19 vaccine.

V and J are TRBV28 and TRBJ1-5; D is perhaps TRBD1 (6 bases). CDR1 is MDHEN and CDR2 is SYDVKM in the germline V gene. Deletions cut 6 bases from V and 2 bases from J, with 17 bases between. This CDR3 is built from 16 residues. CDR3 in amino acids: CASSSGGAGGNQPQHF. DNA of the CDR3: TGTGCCAGCAGCTCGGGGGGGGCCGGTGGCAATCAGCCCCAGCATTTT.

V and J are TRBV12-3 or TRBV12-4 and TRBJ1-2, with D maybe TRBD1 (6 bases). This CDR3 has 13 amino acids. Trimming stripped 5 bases from V and 8 bases from J, with 15 bases between. In DNA form, the CDR3 reads TGTGCCAGCAGTCAACAGGGTGGAGGCGGCTACACCTTC. It yields the protein CASSQQGGGGYTF.

The chain joins TRBV7-2 to TRBJ2-5; 7 nucleotides match TRBD2. J gave up 2 bases and V 0 bases, and 3 bases lay outside the gene matches. Per germline, CDR1 SGHTA and CDR2 FQGNSA. CDR3 length: 15 amino acids. CDR3 DNA: TGTGCCAGCAGCTTAGCGCGGGGGTCGCAAGAGACCCAGTACTTC. Protein: CASSLARGSQETQYF.

The chain employs TRBV30 and TRBJ1-2; D is unclear. The germline V and J ends were trimmed by 4 bases and 6 bases, with 9 bases remaining between them. Germline CDR1 GTSNPN, CDR2 SVGIG (reference sequence). The CDR3 is 11 amino acids. CDR3 sequence (DNA): TGTGCCTGGAATTGGGAGGATGGCTACACCTTC. This sequence encodes CAWNWEDGYTF.

The V and J genes are TRBV2 and TRBJ2-5; TRBD2 matches 11 bases. CDR1 and CDR2 from the germline V gene are SNHLY and FYNNEI. The junction had 8 bases not matched to a gene; V was cut back by 6 bases and J by 5 bases. The CDR3 runs 15 residues. CDR3 nucleotide sequence: TGTGCCAGCAGCCGTAGCGGGGGGGCCCGGGAGACCCAGTACTTC. Translating it yields CASSRSGGARETQYF. The full variable domain, rest sourced from reference TRBV2 and TRBJ2-5, is EPEVTQTPSHQVTQMGQEVILRCVPISNHLYFYWYRQILGQKVEFLVSFYNNEISEKSEIFDDQFSVERPDGSNFTLKIRSTKLEDSAMYFCASSRSGGARETQYFGPGTRLLVL.

This clone was detected only once. The chain has TRBV10-3 and TRBJ1-6, with 9 nucleotides matching TRBD1. The germline gives CDR1 ENHRY, CDR2 SYGVKD. The J segment lost 8 bases and the V segment lost 0 bases, leaving 8 bases of the junction unmatched. The CDR3 spans 17 residues. The CDR3 loop is CAISESGQGGNYSPLHF. CDR3 DNA: TGTGCCATCAGTGAGTCGGGACAGGGTGGTAATTATTCACCCCTCCACTTT.

The V gene is TRBV5-1, the J gene TRBJ2-2, with D perhaps being TRBD1 or TRBD2 (5 bases each). The length of the CDR3 is 16 residues. Germline V gene data show CDR1 as SGHRS and CDR2 as YFSETQ. Trimming pared 0 bases from V and 2 bases from J, leaving 11 bases between. The DNA of the CDR3 is TGCGCCAGCAGCTTGGATGGGGGTCCCAACACCGGGGAGCTGTTTTTT. Translated: CASSLDGGPNTGELFF.

The gene calls are TRBV18 and TRBJ1-2; tentatively, D is TRBD1 (6 bases). V lost 3 bases and J lost 2, with 13 bases in between. This CDR3 contains 15 residues. The germline gives CDR1 KGHSH, CDR2 LQKENI. The CDR3 loop is CASSPGGHPNYGYTF. CDR3 nucleotide sequence: TGTGCCAGCTCACCCGGGGGACACCCCAACTATGGCTACACCTTC.

The chain links TRBV5-5 to TRBJ2-2; 10 nucleotides agree with TRBD1. J gave up 7 bases and V 4 bases, and 10 bases lay outside the gene matches. CDR1 and CDR2 (germline): SGHKS, YYEKEE (reference sequence). The CDR3 spans 16 residues. CDR3 bases: TGTGCCAGCAGCCCCCGTCCCGGGACAGGGGACGGGGAGCTGTTTTTT. It codes for CASSPRPGTGDGELFF.

The chain couples TRBV6-5 to TRBJ1-2; the match to TRBD1 covers 10 bases. The CDR3 length is 14 residues. J gave up 5 bases and V 5 bases, and 5 bases lay outside the gene matches. From germline, CDR1 is MNHEY and CDR2 SVGAGI. The CDR3 loop reads CASSPDRGGYGYTF. For the CDR3, the DNA is TGTGCCAGCAGTCCGGACAGGGGGGGATATGGCTACACCTTC.

V gene TRBV7-2 combines with J gene TRBJ1-1; D uncertain. The ends were cut back, 3 bases at V and 2 bases at J, with 10 bases in the middle. This CDR3 comprises 14 residues. Looked up from germline, CDR1 is SGHTA and CDR2 is FQGNSA. CDR3 nucleotides: TGTGCCAGCAGCTTCCGGCAGATTAACACTGAAGCTTTCTTT. Protein product: CASSFRQINTEAFF.

The V call is TRBV11-2, the J call TRBJ2-7; 16 bases line up with TRBD2. Germline lookup yields CDR1 SGHAT and CDR2 FQNNGV. The CDR3 has 17 residues. With V trimmed by 1 base and J by 5 bases, 5 bases remained unmatched. As DNA, the CDR3 is TGTGCCAGCAGCTTAGCGGGACTAGCGGGGGGGAAGCACGAGCAGTACTTC. It codes for CASSLAGLAGGKHEQYF. Full variable domain (missing parts from reference TRBV11-2 and TRBJ2-7): EAGVAQSPRYKIIEKRQSVAFWCNPISGHATLYWYQQILGQGPKLLIQFQNNGVVDDSQLPKDRFSAERLKGVDSTLKIQPAKLEDSAVYLCASSLAGLAGGKHEQYFGPGTRLTVT.

In nucleotides, the CDR3 is TGTGCCATCACAGAGGGTGCGGAGCAGCCCCAGCATTTT. Protein sequence: CAITEGAEQPQHF. The chain combines TRBV10-3 with TRBJ1-5; D call uncertain. The germline V gene encodes CDR1 ENHRY and CDR2 SYGVKD. This CDR3 is 13 amino acids long. The V and J ends lost 7 bases and 7 bases respectively, with 14 bases between them.

The J gene is TRBJ2-4, the V gene TRBV5-1; 7 bases align to TRBD1. V lost 4 bases and J lost 0; bases outside the gene matches: 13. The CDR3 is made up of 18 amino acids. The V gene's germline CDR1 is SGHRS and CDR2 YFSETQ. CDR3 loop: CASSPGQRTSLAKNIQYF. CDR3 coding DNA: TGCGCCAGCAGCCCGGGACAGCGTACTAGTCTAGCCAAAAACATTCAGTACTTC. Looking up the rest from reference TRBV5-1 and TRBJ2-4 gives the full variable domain: KAGVTQTPRYLIKTRGQQVTLSCSPISGHRSVSWYQQTPGQGLQFLFEYFSETQRNKGNFPGRFSGRQFSNSRSEMNVSTLELGDSALYLCASSPGQRTSLAKNIQYFGAGTRLSVL.

This sequence joins TRBV11-3 and TRBJ1-1; 11 positions match TRBD1. With 5 bases clipped from V and 1 base from J, the junction kept 3 bases outside the gene matches. Per the germline V gene, CDR1 is SGHNT and CDR2 is YENEEA. The length of the CDR3 is 15 residues. CDR3 bases: TGTGCCAGCAGCCCCGGGACAGGGGGGAACACTGAAGCTTTCTTT. This translates into CASSPGTGGNTEAFF.

In its sample, this clone was seen once. The chain is built from TRBV6-6 and TRBJ1-5; 10 nucleotides align to TRBD1. This CDR3 contains 15 residues. Germline loops: CDR1 MNHNY, CDR2 SVGAGI (reference sequence). J lost 1 base, V lost 5 bases, and 2 bases had no gene match. This CDR3 is CASSDRGRSNQPQHF. CDR3 coding DNA: TGTGCCAGCAGTGACAGGGGGCGAAGCAATCAGCCCCAGCATTTT.

The chain combines TRBV5-1 with TRBJ2-7; 12 nucleotides agree with TRBD1. From germline, CDR1 is SGHRS and CDR2 YFSETQ. The CDR3 runs to 15 residues. Trimming removed 3 bases from V and 6 bases from J; junction bases left unmatched: 7. CDR3 region: CASSSSGTGGSEQYF. CDR3 coding DNA: TGCGCCAGCAGCTCTTCCGGGACAGGGGGCTCCGAGCAGTACTTC. Variable domain in full (rest from reference TRBV5-1 and TRBJ2-7): KAGVTQTPRYLIKTRGQQVTLSCSPISGHRSVSWYQQTPGQGLQFLFEYFSETQRNKGNFPGRFSGRQFSNSRSEMNVSTLELGDSALYLCASSSSGTGGSEQYFGPGTRLTVT.

The chain uses TRBV2 and TRBJ1-5; D gene ambiguous. V was clipped by 7 bases and J by 1 base, with 8 bases between them. Germline CDR1 and CDR2: SNHLY and FYNNEI. The CDR3 runs to 13 residues. The CDR3 coding sequence is TGTGCCAGCATGTTTGGAAGCAATCAGCCCCAGCATTTT. Translating it yields CASMFGSNQPQHF.

The count of this clone is one. This sequence joins TRBV7-9 and TRBJ2-7; D tentatively fits TRBD1 or TRBD2 (5 bases each). The CDR3 consists of 16 residues. Germline values: CDR1 SEHNR, CDR2 FQNEAQ (reference sequence). Trimming pared 5 bases from V and 2 bases from J, leaving 19 bases between. Here the CDR3 DNA reads TGTGCCAGCAGCGCCAGAGGGGCGCTAGGAGCCTACGAGCAGTACTTC. Translating it yields CASSARGALGAYEQYF.

The CDR3 nucleotides read TGTGCCAGTAGTATCAGTCAGGTCAACAGCGATACGCAGTATTTT. Protein: CASSISQVNSDTQYF. This chain uses TRBV19 with TRBJ2-3; D gene ambiguous. The CDR3 totals 15 residues. Germline lookup yields CDR1 LNHDA and CDR2 SQIVND (reference sequence). Deletions cut 3 bases from V and 6 bases from J, with 16 bases between.

The genes are TRBV3-1 (or the pseudogene TRBV3-2) and TRBJ2-1; 13 bases match TRBD2. The CDR3 is 16 amino acids. V lost 8 bases to trimming and J lost 8 bases; unmatched junction nucleotides: 12. Germline V gene data show CDR1 as LGHDT and CDR2 as YNNKEL (reference sequence). As DNA, the CDR3 is TGTGCCAGCTGTTGGTCAACTAGCGGGGGGGCCTATGAGCAGTTCTTC. This translates into CASCWSTSGGAYEQFF.

This sequence joins TRBV3-1 (or the pseudogene TRBV3-2) and TRBJ1-2; D gene unclear. V was pared by 0 bases and J by 2 bases, with 10 bases between. The CDR3 is made up of 15 amino acids. Germline V gene lookup returns CDR1 LGHDT and CDR2 YNNKEL (reference sequence). The CDR3 DNA is TGTGCCAGCAGCCAAGAGTCTCGAGGGAACTATGGCTACACCTTC. Amino acid sequence: CASSQESRGNYGYTF.

J is TRBJ1-2 and V is TRBV20-1, with TRBD1 as a possible D gene (6 bases). The V gene lost 5 bases and the J gene lost 2 bases, with 6 bases spanning the gap. This CDR3 has 11 residues. CDR1 is DFQATT and CDR2 is SNEGSKA in the germline V gene (reference sequence). The CDR3 loop reads CSAQGNYGYTF. The CDR3 nucleotides read TGCAGTGCTCAGGGGAACTATGGCTACACCTTC.

The chain couples TRBV5-1 to TRBJ2-7; 15 positions agree with TRBD2. J was trimmed by 7 bases and V by 0 bases; bases with no gene match: 8. This CDR3 contains 17 residues. Germline CDR1 SGHRS, CDR2 YFSETQ. The CDR3 sequence is CASSLGTSGGALREQYF. CDR3 DNA: TGCGCCAGCAGCTTGGGGACTAGCGGGGGGGCCCTTCGAGAGCAGTACTTC.

This clone was detected once. This chain links TRBV5-4 with TRBJ1-2, with D possibly being TRBD1 (6 bases). Germline-derived CDR1 and CDR2 are SGHNT and YYREEE (reference sequence). The CDR3 runs to 13 residues. The V gene lost 4 bases and the J gene lost 6 bases, with 13 bases spanning the gap. Here the CDR3 reads CASSRDIEDGYTF. DNA of the CDR3: TGTGCCAGCAGCCGGGACATTGAAGATGGCTACACCTTC.

The chain uses TRBV18 and TRBJ1-4, with D perhaps matching TRBD1 (5 bases). The CDR3 has 14 amino acids. Germline CDR1 reads KGHSH; CDR2 reads LQKENI. V lost 3 bases to trimming and J lost 8 bases, with 13 bases between them. Here the CDR3 reads CASSPLRAEEKLFF. CDR3 DNA: TGTGCCAGCTCACCGCTCAGGGCGGAGGAAAAACTGTTTTTT. The whole variable domain, filled in from reference TRBV18 and TRBJ1-4, reads NAGVMQNPRHLVRRRGQEARLRCSPMKGHSHVYWYRQLPEEGLKFMVYLQKENIIDESGMPKERFSAEFPKEGPSILRIQQVVRGDSAAYFCASSPLRAEEKLFFGSGTQLSVL.

The chain employs TRBV6-1 and TRBJ1-3, with D possibly being TRBD1 (5 bases). This CDR3 is built from 16 residues. The V end was cut by 3 bases, the J end by 3 bases, with 15 bases between. In germline, CDR1 is MNHNS, CDR2 SASEGT. DNA for the CDR3: TGTGCCAGCAGTGATAGCGGGGCAGTATTTGGAAACACCATATATTTT. Its protein is CASSDSGAVFGNTIYF.

V gene TRBV28 combines with J gene TRBJ1-1; D may be TRBD1 (6 bases). The germline V gene has CDR1 MDHEN and CDR2 SYDVKM. Trimming took off 3 bases at V and 5 bases at J, with 13 bases between the two ends. This CDR3 region has 14 residues. Here the CDR3 reads CASSFRGGGTEAFF. CDR3 DNA: TGTGCCAGCAGTTTCCGGGGGGGCGGAACTGAAGCTTTCTTT.

The V and J genes are TRBV28 and TRBJ2-7, with TRBD1 as a possible D gene (5 bases). V lost 4 bases and J 9 bases, leaving 16 bases between the germline ends. The CDR3 is 13 residues long. Germline V gene lookup returns CDR1 MDHEN and CDR2 SYDVKM. The CDR3 loop reads CASSSGSLRSQYF. The CDR3 DNA sequence: TGTGCCAGCAGTTCAGGGTCCCTCCGGTCGCAGTACTTC. Drawing the rest from reference TRBV28 and TRBJ2-7, the complete variable domain is DVKVTQSSRYLVKRTGEKVFLECVQDMDHENMFWYRQDPGLGLRLIYFSYDVKMKEKGDIPEGYSVSREKKERFSLILESASTNQTSMYLCASSSGSLRSQYFGPGTRLTVT.

The CDR3 is CASSIFRGTGIKPTEAFF. The CDR3 nucleotides are TGTGCCAGTAGTATATTTCGGGGCACAGGGATAAAACCCACTGAAGCTTTCTTT. The V call is TRBV19, the J call TRBJ1-1; tentatively, D is TRBD1 (6 bases). Trimming took off 2 bases at V and 4 bases at J, with 23 bases between the two ends. Germline lookup yields CDR1 LNHDA and CDR2 SQIVND (reference sequence). The CDR3 has 18 amino acids.

The V gene is TRBV6-6, the J gene TRBJ1-6; 8 nucleotides align to TRBD1. CDR1 and CDR2 (germline): MNHNY, SVGAGI (reference sequence). With 6 bases clipped from V and 9 bases from J, the junction kept 4 bases outside the gene matches. The CDR3 extends over 13 amino acids. In nucleotides, the CDR3 is TGTGCCAGCAGCCTACAGGGGGTTTCACCCCTCCACTTT. This translates into CASSLQGVSPLHF.

This chain connects TRBV19 to TRBJ1-1; D gene uncertain. Deletions cut 7 bases from V and 5 bases from J, with 14 bases between. Germline V gene lookup returns CDR1 LNHDA and CDR2 SQIVND (reference sequence). The CDR3 covers 13 residues. CDR3 in DNA: TGTGCCAGTATGCGGGGAGAAGGGACTGAAGCTTTCTTT. Translating it yields CASMRGEGTEAFF.